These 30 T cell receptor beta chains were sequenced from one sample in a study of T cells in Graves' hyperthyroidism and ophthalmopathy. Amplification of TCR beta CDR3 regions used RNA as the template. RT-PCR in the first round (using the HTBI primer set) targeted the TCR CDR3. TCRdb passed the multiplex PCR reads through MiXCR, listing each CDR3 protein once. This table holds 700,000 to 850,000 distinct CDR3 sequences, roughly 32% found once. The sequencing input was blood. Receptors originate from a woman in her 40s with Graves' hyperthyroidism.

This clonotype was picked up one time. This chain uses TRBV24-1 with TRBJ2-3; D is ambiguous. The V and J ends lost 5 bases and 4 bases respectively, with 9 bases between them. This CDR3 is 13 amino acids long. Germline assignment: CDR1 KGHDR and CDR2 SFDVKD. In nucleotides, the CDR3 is TGTGCCACCAGTGTCAGCGAAGCAGATACGCAGTATTTT. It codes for CATSVSEADTQYF.

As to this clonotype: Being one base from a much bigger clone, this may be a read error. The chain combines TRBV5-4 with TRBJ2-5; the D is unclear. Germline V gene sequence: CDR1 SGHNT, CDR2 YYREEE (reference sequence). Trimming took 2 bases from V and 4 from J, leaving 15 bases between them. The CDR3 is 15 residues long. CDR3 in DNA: TGTGCCAGCAGCTTAGAGCAAATGCTCGGAGAGACCCAGTACTTC. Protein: CASSLEQMLGETQYF.

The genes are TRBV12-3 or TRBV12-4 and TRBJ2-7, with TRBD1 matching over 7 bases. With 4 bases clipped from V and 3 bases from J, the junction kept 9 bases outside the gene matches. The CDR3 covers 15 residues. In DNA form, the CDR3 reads TGTGCCAGCAGTTCAATCGGGACAGTCCTCTACGAGCAGTACTTC. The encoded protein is CASSSIGTVLYEQYF.

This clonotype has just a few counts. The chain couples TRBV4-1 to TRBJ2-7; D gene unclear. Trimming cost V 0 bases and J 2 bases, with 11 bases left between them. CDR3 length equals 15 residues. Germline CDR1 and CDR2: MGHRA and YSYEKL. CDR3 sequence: CASSQDQGNPYEQYF. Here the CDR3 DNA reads TGCGCCAGCAGCCAAGATCAAGGGAATCCCTACGAGCAGTACTTC.

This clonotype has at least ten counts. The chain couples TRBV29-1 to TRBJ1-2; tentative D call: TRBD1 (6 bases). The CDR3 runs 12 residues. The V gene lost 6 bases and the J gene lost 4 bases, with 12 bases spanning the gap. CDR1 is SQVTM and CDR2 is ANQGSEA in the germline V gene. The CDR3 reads CSVFTGSYGYTF. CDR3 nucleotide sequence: TGCAGCGTATTTACAGGGTCCTATGGCTACACCTTC.

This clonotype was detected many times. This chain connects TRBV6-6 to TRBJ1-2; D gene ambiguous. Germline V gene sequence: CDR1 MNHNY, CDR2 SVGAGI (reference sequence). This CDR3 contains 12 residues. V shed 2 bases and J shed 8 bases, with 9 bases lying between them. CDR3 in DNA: TGTGCCAGCAGTTACCCTAGAGGCGGCTACACCTTC. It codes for CASSYPRGGYTF.

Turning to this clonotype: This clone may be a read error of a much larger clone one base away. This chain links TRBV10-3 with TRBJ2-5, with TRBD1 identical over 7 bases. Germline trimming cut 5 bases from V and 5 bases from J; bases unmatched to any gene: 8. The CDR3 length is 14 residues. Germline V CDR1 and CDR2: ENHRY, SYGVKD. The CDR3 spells CAISWRQGLETQYF. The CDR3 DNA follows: TGTGCCATCAGTTGGCGACAGGGTCTTGAGACCCAGTACTTC.

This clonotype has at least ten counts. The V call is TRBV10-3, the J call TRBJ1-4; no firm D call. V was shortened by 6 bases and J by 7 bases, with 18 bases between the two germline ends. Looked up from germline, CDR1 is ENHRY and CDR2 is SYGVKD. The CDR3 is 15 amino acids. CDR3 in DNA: TGTGCCATCAGCGACTGGGCGGATCGTGCTGAAAAACTGTTTTTT. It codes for CAISDWADRAEKLFF.

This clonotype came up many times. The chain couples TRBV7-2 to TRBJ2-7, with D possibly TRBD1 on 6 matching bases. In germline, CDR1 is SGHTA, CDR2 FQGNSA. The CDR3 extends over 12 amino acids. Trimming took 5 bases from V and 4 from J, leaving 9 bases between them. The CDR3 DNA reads TGTGCCAGCAGCATCCAGGGGTACGAGCAGTACTTC. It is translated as CASSIQGYEQYF.

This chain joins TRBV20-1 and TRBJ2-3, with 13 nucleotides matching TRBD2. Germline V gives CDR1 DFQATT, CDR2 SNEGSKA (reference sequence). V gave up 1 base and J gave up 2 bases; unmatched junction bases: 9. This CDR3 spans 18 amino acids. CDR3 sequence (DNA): TGCAGTGCTAGAGTTGTTGATGGGACTAGCGGGACCACAGATACGCAGTATTTT. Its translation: CSARVVDGTSGTTDTQYF.

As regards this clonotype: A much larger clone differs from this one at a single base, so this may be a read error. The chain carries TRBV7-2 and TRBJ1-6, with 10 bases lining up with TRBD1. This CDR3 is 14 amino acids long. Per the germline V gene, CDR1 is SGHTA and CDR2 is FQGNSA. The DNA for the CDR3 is TGTGCCGGCAGTCCTTCCGGGACAGGGGTAACCCTCCACTTT. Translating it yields CAGSPSGTGVTLHF.

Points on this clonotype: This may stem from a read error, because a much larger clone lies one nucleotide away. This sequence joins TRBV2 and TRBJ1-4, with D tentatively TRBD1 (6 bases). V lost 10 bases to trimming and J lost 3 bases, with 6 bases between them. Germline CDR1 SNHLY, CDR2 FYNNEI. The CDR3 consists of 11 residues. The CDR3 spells CANRANEKLFF. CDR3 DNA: TGTGCCAACAGGGCTAATGAAAAACTGTTTTTT.

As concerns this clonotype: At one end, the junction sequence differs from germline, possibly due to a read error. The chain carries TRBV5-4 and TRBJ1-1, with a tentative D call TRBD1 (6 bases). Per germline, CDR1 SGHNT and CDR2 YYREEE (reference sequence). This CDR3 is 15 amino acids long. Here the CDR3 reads CASSFPPGAHTEASF. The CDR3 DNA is TGTGCCAGCAGCTTCCCACCAGGGGCGCACACTGAAGCTTCCTTT.

The CDR3 here is CASSEGMGDGYTF. DNA of the CDR3: TGTGCCAGCAGTGAAGGCATGGGGGATGGCTACACCTTC. The chain combines TRBV2 with TRBJ1-2, with D tentatively TRBD1 (5 bases). In germline, CDR1 is SNHLY, CDR2 FYNNEI. The length of the CDR3 is 13 residues. V lost 1 base, J lost 6 bases, and 9 bases lay in between.

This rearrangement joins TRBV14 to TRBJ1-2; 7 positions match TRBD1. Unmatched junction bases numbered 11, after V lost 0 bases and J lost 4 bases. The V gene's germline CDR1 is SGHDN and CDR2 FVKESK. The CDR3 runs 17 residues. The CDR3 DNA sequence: TGTGCCAGCAGCCAAGACATTTTGGCCGGGACAGTCTATGGCTACACCTTC. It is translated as CASSQDILAGTVYGYTF.

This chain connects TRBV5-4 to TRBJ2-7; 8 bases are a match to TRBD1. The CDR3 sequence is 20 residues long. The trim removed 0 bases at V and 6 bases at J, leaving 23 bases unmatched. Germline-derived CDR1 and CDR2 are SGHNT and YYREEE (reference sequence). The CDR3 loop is CASSLAIGAGSRDRSREQYF. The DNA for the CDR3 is TGTGCCAGCAGCTTGGCCATCGGGGCGGGCTCTCGGGACAGGTCACGCGAGCAGTACTTC. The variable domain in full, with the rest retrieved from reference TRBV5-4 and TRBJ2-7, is ETGVTQSPTHLIKTRGQQVTLRCSSQSGHNTVSWYQQALGQGPQFIFQYYREEENGRGNFPPRFSGLQFPNYSSELNVNALELDDSALYLCASSLAIGAGSRDRSREQYFGPGTRLTVT.

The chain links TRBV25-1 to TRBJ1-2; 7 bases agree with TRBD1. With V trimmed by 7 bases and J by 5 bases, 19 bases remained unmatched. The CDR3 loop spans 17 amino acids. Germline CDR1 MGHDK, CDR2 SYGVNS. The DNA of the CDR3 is TGTGCCAGCACCTACCGGGGTAGGACAGGACCTTCATATGGCTACACCTTC. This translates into CASTYRGRTGPSYGYTF.

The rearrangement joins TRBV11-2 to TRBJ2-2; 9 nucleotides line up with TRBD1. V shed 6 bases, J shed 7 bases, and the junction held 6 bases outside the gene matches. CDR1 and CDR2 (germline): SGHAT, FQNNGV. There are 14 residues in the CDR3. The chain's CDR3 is CASRPQGAVGELFF. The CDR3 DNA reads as TGTGCCAGCAGACCACAGGGGGCTGTCGGGGAGCTGTTTTTT.

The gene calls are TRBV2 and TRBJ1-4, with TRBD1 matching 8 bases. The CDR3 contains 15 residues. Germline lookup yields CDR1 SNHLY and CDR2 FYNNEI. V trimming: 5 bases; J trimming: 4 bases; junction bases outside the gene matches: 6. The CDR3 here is CASSNRDRHNEKLFF. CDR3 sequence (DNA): TGTGCCAGCAGTAACCGGGACAGGCATAATGAAAAACTGTTTTTT.

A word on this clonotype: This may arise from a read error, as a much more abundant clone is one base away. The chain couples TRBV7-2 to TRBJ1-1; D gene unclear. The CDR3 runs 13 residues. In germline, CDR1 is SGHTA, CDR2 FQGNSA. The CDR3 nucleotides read TGTGCCAGCGGTGATGGGTTGAACGCTGAAGCTTTCTTT. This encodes CASGDGLNAEAFF.

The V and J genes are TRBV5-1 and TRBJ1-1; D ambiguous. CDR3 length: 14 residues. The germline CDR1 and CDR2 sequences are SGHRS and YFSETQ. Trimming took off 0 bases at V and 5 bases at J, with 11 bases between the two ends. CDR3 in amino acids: CASSLDGVWTEAFF. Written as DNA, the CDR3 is TGCGCCAGCAGCTTGGACGGGGTTTGGACTGAAGCTTTCTTT.

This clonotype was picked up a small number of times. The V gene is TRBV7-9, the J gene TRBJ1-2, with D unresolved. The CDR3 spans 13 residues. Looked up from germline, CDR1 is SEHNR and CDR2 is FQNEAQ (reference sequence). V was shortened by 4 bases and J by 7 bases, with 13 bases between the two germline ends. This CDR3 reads CASSSMSLTGYTF. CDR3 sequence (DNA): TGTGCCAGCAGCTCAATGTCCCTGACTGGCTACACCTTC.

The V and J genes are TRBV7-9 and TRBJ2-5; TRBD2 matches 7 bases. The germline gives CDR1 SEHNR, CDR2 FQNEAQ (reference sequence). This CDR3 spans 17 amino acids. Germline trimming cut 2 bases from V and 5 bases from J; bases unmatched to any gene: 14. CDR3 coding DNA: TGTGCCAGCAGCTTATATGGGGGTTTAGGGACTACGGAGACCCAGTACTTC. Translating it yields CASSLYGGLGTTETQYF.

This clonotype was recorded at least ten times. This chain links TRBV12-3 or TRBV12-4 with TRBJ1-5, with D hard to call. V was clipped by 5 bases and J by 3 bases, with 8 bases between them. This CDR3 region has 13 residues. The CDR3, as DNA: TGTGCCAGCAGTAAAGGAAACAATCAGCCCCAGCATTTT. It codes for CASSKGNNQPQHF.

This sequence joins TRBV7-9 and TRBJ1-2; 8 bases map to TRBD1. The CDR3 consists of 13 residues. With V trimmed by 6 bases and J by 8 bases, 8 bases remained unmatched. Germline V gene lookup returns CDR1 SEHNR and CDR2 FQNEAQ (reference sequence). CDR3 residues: CASSRTGRGGYTF. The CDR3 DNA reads TGTGCCAGCAGTCGGACAGGGAGGGGAGGCTACACCTTC.

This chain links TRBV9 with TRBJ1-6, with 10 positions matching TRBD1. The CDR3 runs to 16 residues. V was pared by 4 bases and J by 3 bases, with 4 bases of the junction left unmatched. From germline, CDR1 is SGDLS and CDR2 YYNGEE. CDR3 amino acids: CASSSGQGVYNSPLHF. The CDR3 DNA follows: TGTGCCAGCAGCTCCGGACAGGGGGTCTATAATTCACCCCTCCACTTT.

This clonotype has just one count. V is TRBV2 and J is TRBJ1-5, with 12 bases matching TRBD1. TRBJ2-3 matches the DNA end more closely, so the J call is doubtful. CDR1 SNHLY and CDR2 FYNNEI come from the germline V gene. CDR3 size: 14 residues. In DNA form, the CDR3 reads TGTGCCAGCAGGGGGACAGGGGGCCCAGATACGCAGTATTTT. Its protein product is CASRGTGGPDTQYF.

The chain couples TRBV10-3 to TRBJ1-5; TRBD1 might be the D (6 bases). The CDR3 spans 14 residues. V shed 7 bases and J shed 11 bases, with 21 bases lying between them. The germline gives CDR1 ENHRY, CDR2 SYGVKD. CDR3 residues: CAIKSSGAPETQHF. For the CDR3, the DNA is TGTGCCATCAAGAGTTCAGGGGCCCCAGAGACCCAGCATTTT.

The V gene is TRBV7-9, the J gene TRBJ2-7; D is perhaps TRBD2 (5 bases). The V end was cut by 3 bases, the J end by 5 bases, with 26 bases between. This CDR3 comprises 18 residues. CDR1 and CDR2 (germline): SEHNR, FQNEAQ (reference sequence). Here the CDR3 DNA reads TGTGCCAGCAGCTTTCCCCCTAGGGCAGAGGTAATTAGCGACGAGCAGTACTTC. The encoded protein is CASSFPPRAEVISDEQYF. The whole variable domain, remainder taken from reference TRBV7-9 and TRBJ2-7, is DTGVSQNPRHKITKRGQNVTFRCDPISEHNRLYWYRQTLGQGPEFLTYFQNEAQLEKSRLLSDRFSAERPKGSFSTLEIQRTEQGDSAMYLCASSFPPRAEVISDEQYFGPGTRLTVT.

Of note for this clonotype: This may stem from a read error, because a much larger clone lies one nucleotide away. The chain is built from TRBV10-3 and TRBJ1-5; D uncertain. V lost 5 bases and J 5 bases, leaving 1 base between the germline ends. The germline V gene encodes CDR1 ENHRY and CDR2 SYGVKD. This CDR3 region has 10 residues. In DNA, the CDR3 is TGTGCCATCAGTTATCAGCCCCAGCATTTT. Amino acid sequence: CAISYQPQHF.